This T cell receptor (beta chain) was obtained from a study of T cell repertoires in cytomegalovirus infection. Study background: Public TCR beta signatures indicated both CMV infection and matching HLA type. Broader study findings: The ex vivo response showed dominance by HLA-C-restricted CMV-specific TCR beta clonotypes.

TCRdb redid the calling of the reads with MiXCR, one entry per CDR3 protein. The table records hundreds of thousands of distinct CDR3 sequences, 15% to 20% of them present only once. In the case of this clonotype: Its antigen is not known.

CDR3 length: 14 residues. Germline lookup yields CDR1 DFQATT and CDR2 SNEGSKA (reference sequence). V dropped 3 bases and J dropped 9 bases, with 20 bases sitting between them. The source is a human donor in good health (CMV status not recorded). Some clones in this sample may be carry-over from other donors' samples. The chain carries TRBV20-1 and TRBJ2-5; D tentatively fits TRBD1 or TRBD2 (5 bases each). Source material: PBMCs. The CDR3 nucleotides read TGCAGTGCTAGCCAAGGGACCAGCAGAGGGGCCCAGTACTTC. Encoded protein: CSASQGTSRGAQYF.